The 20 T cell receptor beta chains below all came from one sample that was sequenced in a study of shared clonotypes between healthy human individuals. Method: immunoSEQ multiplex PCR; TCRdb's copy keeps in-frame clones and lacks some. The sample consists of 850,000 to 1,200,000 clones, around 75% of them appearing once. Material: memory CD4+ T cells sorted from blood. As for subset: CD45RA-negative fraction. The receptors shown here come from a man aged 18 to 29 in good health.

The CDR3 sequence: CASSIGGRGIVQETQYF. In DNA form, the CDR3 reads TGTGCCAGTAGTATAGGGGGCAGGGGTATAGTCCAAGAGACCCAGTACTTC. The chain couples TRBV19 to TRBJ2-5; D is perhaps TRBD1 (6 bases). The CDR3 is made up of 17 amino acids. Germline CDR1 LNHDA, CDR2 SQIVND (reference sequence). Between the trimmed V and J ends, which lost 1 base and 1 base, there was a span of 16 bases.

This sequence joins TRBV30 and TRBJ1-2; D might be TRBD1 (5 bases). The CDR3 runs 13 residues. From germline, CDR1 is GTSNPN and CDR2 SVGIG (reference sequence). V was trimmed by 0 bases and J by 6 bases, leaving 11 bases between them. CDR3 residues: CAWSVPGFDGYTF. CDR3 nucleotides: TGTGCCTGGAGTGTACCAGGGTTCGATGGCTACACCTTC.

The CDR3 nucleotides are TGTGCCAGCAGCGTAGCCGAGGGGATGTTGGAGACCCAGTACTTC. Translation: CASSVAEGMLETQYF. The genes are TRBV9 and TRBJ2-5; the D gene could be TRBD1 or TRBD2 (5 bases each). The CDR3 loop spans 15 amino acids. Trimming shortened V by 0 bases and J by 5 bases, and 14 bases separated the two germline ends. Germline values: CDR1 SGDLS, CDR2 YYNGEE.

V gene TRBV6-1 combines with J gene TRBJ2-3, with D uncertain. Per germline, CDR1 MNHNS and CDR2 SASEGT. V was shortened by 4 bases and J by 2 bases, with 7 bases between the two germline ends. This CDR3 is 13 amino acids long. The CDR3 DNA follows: TGTGCCAGCAGTGCTCCCAACACAGATACGCAGTATTTT. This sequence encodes CASSAPNTDTQYF.

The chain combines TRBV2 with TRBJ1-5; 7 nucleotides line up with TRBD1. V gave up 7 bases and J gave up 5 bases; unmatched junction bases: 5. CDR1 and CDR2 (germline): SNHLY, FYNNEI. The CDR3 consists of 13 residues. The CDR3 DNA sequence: TGTGCCAGCACAGGGGGTAGGGATCAGCCCCAGCATTTT. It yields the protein CASTGGRDQPQHF.

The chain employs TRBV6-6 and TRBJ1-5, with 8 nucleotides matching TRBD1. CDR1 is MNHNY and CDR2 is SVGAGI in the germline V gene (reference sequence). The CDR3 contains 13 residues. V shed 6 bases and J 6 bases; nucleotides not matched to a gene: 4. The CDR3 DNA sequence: TGTGCCAGCAGCCAGGGGGCTAGTCAGCCCCAGCATTTT. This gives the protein CASSQGASQPQHF.

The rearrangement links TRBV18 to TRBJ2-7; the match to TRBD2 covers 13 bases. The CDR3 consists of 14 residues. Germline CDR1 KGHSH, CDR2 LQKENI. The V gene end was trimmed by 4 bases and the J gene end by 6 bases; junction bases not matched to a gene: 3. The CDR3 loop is CASSQGLAGVEQYF. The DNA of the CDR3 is TGTGCCAGCTCACAAGGACTAGCGGGAGTCGAGCAGTACTTC.

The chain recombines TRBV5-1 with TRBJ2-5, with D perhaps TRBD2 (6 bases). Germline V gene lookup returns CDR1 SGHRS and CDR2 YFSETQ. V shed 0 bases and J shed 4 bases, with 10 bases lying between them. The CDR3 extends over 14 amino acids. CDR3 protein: CASSLGGNGETQYF. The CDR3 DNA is TGCGCCAGCAGCTTGGGCGGGAACGGAGAGACCCAGTACTTC.

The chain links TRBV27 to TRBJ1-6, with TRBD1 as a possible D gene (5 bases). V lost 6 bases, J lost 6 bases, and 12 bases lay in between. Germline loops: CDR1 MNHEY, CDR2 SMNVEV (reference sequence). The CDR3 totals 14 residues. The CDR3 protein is CASRVVGLNSPLHF. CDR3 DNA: TGTGCCAGCAGGGTGGTGGGACTTAATTCACCCCTCCACTTT.

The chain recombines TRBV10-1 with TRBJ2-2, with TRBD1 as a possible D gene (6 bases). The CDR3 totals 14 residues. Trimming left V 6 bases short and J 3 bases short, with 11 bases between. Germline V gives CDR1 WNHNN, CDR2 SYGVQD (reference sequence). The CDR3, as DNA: TGCGCCAGCAGATTGGACAGATACACCGGGGAGCTGTTTTTT. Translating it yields CASRLDRYTGELFF.

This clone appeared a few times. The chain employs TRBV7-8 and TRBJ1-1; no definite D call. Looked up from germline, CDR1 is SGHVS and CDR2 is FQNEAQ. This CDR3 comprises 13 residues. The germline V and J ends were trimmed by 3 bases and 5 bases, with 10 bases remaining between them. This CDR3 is CASSLSGKTEAFF. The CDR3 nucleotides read TGTGCCAGCAGCTTGAGCGGAAAGACTGAAGCTTTCTTT.

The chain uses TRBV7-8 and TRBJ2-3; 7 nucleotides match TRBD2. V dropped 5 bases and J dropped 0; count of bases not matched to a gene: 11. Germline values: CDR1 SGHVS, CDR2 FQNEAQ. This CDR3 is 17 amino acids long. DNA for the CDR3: TGTGCCAGCAGCCCCACCCTGGGGCGGGAGAGCACAGATACGCAGTATTTT. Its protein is CASSPTLGRESTDTQYF.

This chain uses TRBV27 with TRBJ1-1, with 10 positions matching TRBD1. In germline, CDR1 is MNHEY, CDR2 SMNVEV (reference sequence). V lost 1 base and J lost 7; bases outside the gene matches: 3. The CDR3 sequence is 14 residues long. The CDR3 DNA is TGTGCCAGCAGTTTATTGGGGACAGGGGATGAAGCTTTCTTT. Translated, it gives CASSLLGTGDEAFF.

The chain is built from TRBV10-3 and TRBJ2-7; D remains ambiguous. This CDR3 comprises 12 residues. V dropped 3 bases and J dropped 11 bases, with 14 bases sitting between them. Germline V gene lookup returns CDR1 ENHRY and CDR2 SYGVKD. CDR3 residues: CAISETDPTKYF. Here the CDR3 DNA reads TGTGCCATCAGTGAAACAGACCCTACGAAGTACTTC.

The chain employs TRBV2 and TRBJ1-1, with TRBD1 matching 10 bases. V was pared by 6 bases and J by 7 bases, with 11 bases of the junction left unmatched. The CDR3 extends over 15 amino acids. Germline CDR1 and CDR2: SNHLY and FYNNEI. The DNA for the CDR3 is TGTGCCAGCAGCCCGGGACAGGGGCGTATAATTGAAGCTTTCTTT. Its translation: CASSPGQGRIIEAFF.

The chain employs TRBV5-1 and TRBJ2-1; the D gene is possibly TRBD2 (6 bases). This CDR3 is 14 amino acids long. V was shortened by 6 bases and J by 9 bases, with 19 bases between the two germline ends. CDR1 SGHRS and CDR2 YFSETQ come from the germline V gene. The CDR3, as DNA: TGCGCCAGCAACCCGGGCGGGAACGCTGGTGAGCAGTTCTTC. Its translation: CASNPGGNAGEQFF.

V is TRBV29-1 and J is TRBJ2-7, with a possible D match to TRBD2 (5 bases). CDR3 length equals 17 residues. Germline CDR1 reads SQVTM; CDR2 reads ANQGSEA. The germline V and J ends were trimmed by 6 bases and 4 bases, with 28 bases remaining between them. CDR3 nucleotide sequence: TGCAGCGTGATACGCCCCGCCGAGACGGGGTTTCAGTACGAGCAGTACTTC. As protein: CSVIRPAETGFQYEQYF.

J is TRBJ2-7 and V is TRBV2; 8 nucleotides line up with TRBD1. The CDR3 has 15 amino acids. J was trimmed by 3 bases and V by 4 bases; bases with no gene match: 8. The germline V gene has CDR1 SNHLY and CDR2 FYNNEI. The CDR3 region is CASSGASGQGYEQYF. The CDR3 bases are TGTGCCAGCAGTGGGGCCTCAGGACAGGGCTACGAGCAGTACTTC.

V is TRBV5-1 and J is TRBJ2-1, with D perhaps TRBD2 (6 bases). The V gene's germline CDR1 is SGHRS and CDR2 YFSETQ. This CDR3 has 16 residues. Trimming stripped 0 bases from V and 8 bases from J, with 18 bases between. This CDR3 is CASSLASPSASDEQFF. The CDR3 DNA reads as TGCGCCAGCAGCTTGGCCAGCCCTAGCGCGAGCGATGAGCAGTTCTTC. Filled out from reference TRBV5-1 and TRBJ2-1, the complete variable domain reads KAGVTQTPRYLIKTRGQQVTLSCSPISGHRSVSWYQQTPGQGLQFLFEYFSETQRNKGNFPGRFSGRQFSNSRSEMNVSTLELGDSALYLCASSLASPSASDEQFFGPGTRLTVL.

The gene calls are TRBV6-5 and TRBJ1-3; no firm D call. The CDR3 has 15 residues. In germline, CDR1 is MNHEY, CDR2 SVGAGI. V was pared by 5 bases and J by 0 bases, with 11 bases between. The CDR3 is CASSQTPSSGNTIYF. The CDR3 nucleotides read TGTGCCAGCAGTCAAACTCCTAGCTCTGGAAACACCATATATTTT.